This TCR beta chain derives from a study of T cell responses to AZD1222 COVID-19 vaccine. Findings and caveats of the study: Spike regions recognized by vaccine-associated CD4 TCRs spanned the protein, led by 160-218 and 743-854.

Concerning this clone: What it recognizes is unknown.

The method was immunoSEQ multiplex PCR; TCRdb's version includes in-frame clones alone and lacks a portion of them. Of 70,000 to 90,000 clones listed, approximately 85% are singletons. The receptor's source is an adult who received the AZD1222 COVID-19 vaccine. Sequenced here: peripheral blood, sampled 28 days after the second AZD1222 dose.

CDR3: CASSEQVGFSYEQYF. CDR3 nucleotide sequence: TGTGCCAGCAGTGAACAGGTCGGTTTCTCCTACGAGCAGTACTTC. The chain uses TRBV6-1 and TRBJ2-7, with D uncertain. Germline loops: CDR1 MNHNS, CDR2 SASEGT. Trimming left V 2 bases short and J 0 bases short, with 11 bases between. The CDR3 runs to 15 residues.